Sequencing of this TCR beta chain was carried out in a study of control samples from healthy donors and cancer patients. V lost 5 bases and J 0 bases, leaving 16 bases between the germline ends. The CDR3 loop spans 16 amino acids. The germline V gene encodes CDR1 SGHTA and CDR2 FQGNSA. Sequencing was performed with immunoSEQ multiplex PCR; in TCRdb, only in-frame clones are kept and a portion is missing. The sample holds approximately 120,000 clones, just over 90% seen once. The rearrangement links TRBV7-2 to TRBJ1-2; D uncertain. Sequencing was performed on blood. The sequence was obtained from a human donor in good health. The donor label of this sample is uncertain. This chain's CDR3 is CASSPPEGRANYGYTF. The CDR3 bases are TGTGCCAGCAGCCCGCCTGAGGGTAGGGCTAACTATGGCTACACCTTC.